The clone carrying this T cell receptor beta chain was seen a few times. Its antigen is as yet unknown. The entirety of the isolated RNA underwent reverse transcription, so expressed TCRB transcripts were sequenced. Generated by immunoSEQ multiplex PCR, the TCRdb table keeps only in-frame clones and is missing some. The sample contains about 320,000 clones, roughly 15% of which appear only once. This CDR3 contains 16 residues. The V gene's germline CDR1 is SGHTA and CDR2 FQGNSA. V was shortened by 4 bases and J by 2 bases, with 16 bases between the two germline ends. This entry is derived from a study of beta chain features in type 1 diabetes. General study findings and limits: Patients' naive, central memory and Treg TCRB repertoires seemed closer to one another than those of healthy donors.

What was sequenced was central memory CD4+ T cells from blood. This TCR was sampled from a young man in good health. The V and J genes are TRBV7-2 and TRBJ2-3; possible D gene TRBD2, 7 bases. The CDR3 DNA sequence: TGTGCCAGCAGCTCACAGGGAGGGGGACCCACAGATACGCAGTATTTT. This encodes CASSSQGGGPTDTQYF. Filled out from reference TRBV7-2 and TRBJ2-3, the complete variable domain reads GAGVSQSPSNKVTEKGKDVELRCDPISGHTALYWYRQSLGQGLEFLIYFQGNSAPDKSGLPSDRFSAERTGGSVSTLTIQRTQQEDSAVYLCASSSQGGGPTDTQYFGPGTRLTVL.